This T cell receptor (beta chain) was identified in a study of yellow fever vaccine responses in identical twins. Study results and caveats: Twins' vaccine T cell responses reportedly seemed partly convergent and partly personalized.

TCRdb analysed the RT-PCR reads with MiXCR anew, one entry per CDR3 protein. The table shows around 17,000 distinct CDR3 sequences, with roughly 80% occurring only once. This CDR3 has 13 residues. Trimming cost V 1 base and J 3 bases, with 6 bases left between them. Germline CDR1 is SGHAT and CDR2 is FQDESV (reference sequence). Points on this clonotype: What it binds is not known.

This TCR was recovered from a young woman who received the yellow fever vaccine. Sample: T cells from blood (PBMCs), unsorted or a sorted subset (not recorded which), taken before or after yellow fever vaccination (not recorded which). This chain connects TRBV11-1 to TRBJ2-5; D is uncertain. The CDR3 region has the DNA TGTGCCAGCAGCTTAGTGGCCGAAGAGACCCAGTACTTC. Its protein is CASSLVAEETQYF.